This T cell receptor beta chain was sequenced in a study of type 1 regulatory T cells. TCRdb analysed the reads with MiXCR anew, one entry per CDR3 protein. Here the sample spans fewer than 75,000 distinct CDR3 sequences, nearly 50% being singletons. Points from the study as a whole: Type 1 regulatory T cells had a more restricted TCR repertoire than non-type 1 regulatory T cells.

On this clonotype itself: Its antigen is undetermined.

This TCR was recovered from a human donor in good health. Sequenced input: cultured non-Tr1 T cells, either the whole culture or a sorted T cell fraction (not recorded which).

CDR3 sequence (DNA): TGCGCCAGCAGCCAACTTACCGGGAGGAGAAGCTCCTATAATTCACCCCTCCACTTT. It specifies CASSQLTGRRSSYNSPLHF. The V call is TRBV4-1, the J call TRBJ1-6, with D hard to call. The CDR3 runs to 19 residues. V lost 2 bases to trimming and J lost 0 bases, with 17 bases between them. CDR1 MGHRA and CDR2 YSYEKL come from the germline V gene.